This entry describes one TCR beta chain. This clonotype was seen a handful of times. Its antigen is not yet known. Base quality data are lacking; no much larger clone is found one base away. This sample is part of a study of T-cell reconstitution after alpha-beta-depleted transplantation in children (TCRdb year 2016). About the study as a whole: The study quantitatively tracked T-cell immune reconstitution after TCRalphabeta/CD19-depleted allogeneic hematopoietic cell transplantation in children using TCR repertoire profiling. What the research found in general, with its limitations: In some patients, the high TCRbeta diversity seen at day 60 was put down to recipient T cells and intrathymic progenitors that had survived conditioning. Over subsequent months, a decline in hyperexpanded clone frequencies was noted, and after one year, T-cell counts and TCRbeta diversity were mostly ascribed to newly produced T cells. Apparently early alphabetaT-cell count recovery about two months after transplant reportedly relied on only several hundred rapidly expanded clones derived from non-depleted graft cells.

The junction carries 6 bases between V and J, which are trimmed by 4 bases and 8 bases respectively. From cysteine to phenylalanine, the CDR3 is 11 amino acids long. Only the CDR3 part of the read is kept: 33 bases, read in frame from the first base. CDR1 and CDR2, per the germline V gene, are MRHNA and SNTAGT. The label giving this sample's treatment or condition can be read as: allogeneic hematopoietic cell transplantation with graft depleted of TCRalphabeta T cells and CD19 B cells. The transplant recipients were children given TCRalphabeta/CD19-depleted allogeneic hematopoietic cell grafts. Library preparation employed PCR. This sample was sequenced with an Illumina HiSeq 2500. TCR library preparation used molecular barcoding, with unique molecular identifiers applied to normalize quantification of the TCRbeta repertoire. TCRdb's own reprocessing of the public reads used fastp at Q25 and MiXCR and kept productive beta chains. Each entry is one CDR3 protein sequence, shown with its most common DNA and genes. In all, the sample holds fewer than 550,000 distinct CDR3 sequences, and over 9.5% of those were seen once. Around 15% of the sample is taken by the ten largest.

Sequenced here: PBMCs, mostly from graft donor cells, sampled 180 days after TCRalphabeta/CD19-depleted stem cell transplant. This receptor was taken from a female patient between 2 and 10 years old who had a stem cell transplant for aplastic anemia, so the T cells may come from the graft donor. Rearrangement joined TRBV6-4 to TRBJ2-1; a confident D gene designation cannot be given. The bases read TGTGCCAGCAGTGGATTAGATGAGCAGTTCTTC. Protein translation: CASSGLDEQFF.